This T cell receptor (beta chain) was sequenced in a study of CD8 T cells in Susac syndrome. TCR beta sequences were obtained from blood CD8+ and CD4+ T cells. TEMRA cells were FACS-enriched and CD8+ and CD4+ T cells negatively isolated. Random hexamers were used to reverse transcribe the RNA input (about 0.45 to 1 ug). Coverage of TCR beta CDR3 amplification by immunoSEQ multiplex PCR extended to 54 Vbeta and 13 Jbeta. TCRdb ran MiXCR on the immunoSEQ multiplex PCR reads and lists one entry per CDR3 protein. The repertoire holds hundreds of thousands of distinct CDR3 sequences, with 75% to 90% as singletons. The germline V gene encodes CDR1 LNHDA and CDR2 SQIVND (reference sequence). V trimming: 5 bases; J trimming: 6 bases; junction bases outside the gene matches: 4. This CDR3 contains 13 residues.

Sequencing was carried out using CD8+ T cells from PBMCs. The rearrangement links TRBV19 to TRBJ2-1, with 7 bases that match TRBD1. The sequence was obtained from a human donor with multiple sclerosis. The CDR3 DNA reads as TGTGCCAGTAGTTACGAGGGGGCCAATGAGCAGTTCTTC. It codes for CASSYEGANEQFF.